Below are 2 T cell receptor beta chains sequenced from a single sample in a study of T-cell memory formation after mild COVID-19. TCRdb ran MiXCR on the 5' RACE reads and lists one entry per CDR3 protein. The sample comprises 550,000 to 650,000 distinct CDR3 sequences, approximately 15% of which are singletons, and roughly 8.2% rests with the top ten. What was sequenced was PBMCs or a T cell subset sorted from them (not recorded which). The receptors derive from an adult woman who had mild COVID-19 (a few samples of this study predate the infection). Cell type and time point are not known.

The chain combines TRBV28 with TRBJ2-7, with a weak D call TRBD2 (5 bases). The CDR3 covers 14 residues. V lost 6 bases and J 3 bases, leaving 15 bases between the germline ends. The V gene's germline CDR1 is MDHEN and CDR2 SYDVKM. The CDR3 DNA reads TGTGCCAGCAGGACTACCGGGTCTCGCTACGAGCAGTACTTC. The encoded protein is CASRTTGSRYEQYF.

The V gene is TRBV2, the J gene TRBJ2-3; the match to TRBD2 covers 10 bases. Germline loops: CDR1 SNHLY, CDR2 FYNNEI. The CDR3 consists of 12 residues. V was pared by 6 bases and J by 6 bases, with 0 bases of the junction left unmatched. This CDR3 is CASRGLADTQYF. The DNA for the CDR3 is TGTGCCAGCAGGGGACTAGCGGATACGCAGTATTTT.